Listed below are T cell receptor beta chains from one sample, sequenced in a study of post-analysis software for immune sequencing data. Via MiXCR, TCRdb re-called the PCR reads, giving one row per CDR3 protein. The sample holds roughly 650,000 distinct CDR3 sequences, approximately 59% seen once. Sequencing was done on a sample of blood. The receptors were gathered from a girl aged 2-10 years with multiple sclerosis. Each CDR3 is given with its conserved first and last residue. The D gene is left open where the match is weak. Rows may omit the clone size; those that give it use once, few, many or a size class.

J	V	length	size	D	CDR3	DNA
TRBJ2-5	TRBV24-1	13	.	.	CATSDTGQETQYF	TGTGCCACCAGTGATACAGGGCAAGAGACCCAGTACTTC
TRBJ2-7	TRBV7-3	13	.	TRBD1	CASSSTGGDEQYF	TGTGCCAGCAGCTCGACAGGGGGGGACGAGCAGTACTTC
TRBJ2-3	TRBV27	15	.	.	CASSLSLRPGHTQYF	TGTGCCAGCAGTTTATCGCTCCGTCCAGGGCATACGCAGTATTTT
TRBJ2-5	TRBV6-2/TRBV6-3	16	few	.	CASSYRTGHPVETQYF	TGTGCCAGCAGTTACAGGACCGGGCACCCGGTGGAGACCCAGTACTTC
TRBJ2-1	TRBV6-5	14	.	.	CASSWTDEGNEQFF	TGTGCCAGCAGTTGGACAGACGAAGGCAATGAGCAGTTCTTC
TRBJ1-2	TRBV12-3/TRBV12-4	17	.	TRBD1	CASSPRWRDRVFYGHTF	TGTGCCAGCAGCCCCCGGTGGCGGGACAGGGTTTTCTATGGCCACACCTTC
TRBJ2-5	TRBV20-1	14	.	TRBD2	CSVSGTSGGETQYF	TGCAGTGTTTCCGGGACTAGCGGGGGAGAGACCCAGTACTTC
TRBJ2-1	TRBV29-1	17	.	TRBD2	CSVILAGGQGTYNEQFF	TGCAGCGTTATATTAGCGGGGGGGCAGGGAACCTACAATGAGCAGTTCTTC
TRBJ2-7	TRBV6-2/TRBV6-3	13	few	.	CASSNHRDEAQYF	TGTGCCAGCAGCAACCACAGGGACGAGGCCCAGTACTTC
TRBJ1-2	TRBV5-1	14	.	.	CASSLDSIYDGYTF	TGCGCCAGCAGCTTGGACAGCATCTACGATGGCTACACCTTC
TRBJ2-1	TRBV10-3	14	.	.	CAILGLSSYNEQFF	TGTGCCATTCTGGGCTTGAGCTCCTACAATGAGCAGTTCTTC
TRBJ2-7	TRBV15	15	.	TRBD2	CATSRDLAGVNEQYF	TGTGCCACCAGCAGAGATCTAGCGGGAGTGAATGAGCAGTACTTC
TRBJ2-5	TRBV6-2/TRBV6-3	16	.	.	CASSSIDRRNQETQYF	TGTGCCAGCAGTTCCATCGACCGGCGAAACCAAGAGACCCAGTACTTC
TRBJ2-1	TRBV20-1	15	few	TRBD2	CSELAGGPSYNEQFF	TGCAGTGAACTAGCGGGAGGGCCCTCCTACAATGAGCAGTTCTTC
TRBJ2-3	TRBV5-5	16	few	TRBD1	CASSLSGQDRTDTQYF	TGTGCCAGCAGCCTATCAGGACAGGACCGCACAGATACGCAGTATTTT
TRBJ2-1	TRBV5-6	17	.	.	CASSSALVHSSYNEQFF	TGTGCCAGCAGCTCCGCACTAGTCCATAGCTCCTACAATGAGCAGTTCTTC
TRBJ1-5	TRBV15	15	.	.	CATSRVIGGNQPQHF	TGTGCCACCAGCAGAGTTATAGGGGGCAATCAGCCCCAGCATTTT
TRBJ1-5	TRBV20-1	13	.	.	CSARADGYQPQHF	TGCAGTGCTAGGGCCGACGGTTATCAGCCCCAGCATTTT
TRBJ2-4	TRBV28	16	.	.	CASKQPTALAKNIQYF	TGTGCCAGCAAACAACCGACAGCTCTAGCCAAAAACATTCAGTACTTC
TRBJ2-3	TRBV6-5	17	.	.	CASSYSMEGIGTDTQYF	TGTGCCAGCAGTTACTCGATGGAGGGGATTGGCACAGATACGCAGTATTTT
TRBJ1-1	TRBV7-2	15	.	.	CASSWAGIMNTEAFF	TGTGCCAGCAGCTGGGCGGGCATTATGAACACTGAAGCTTTCTTT
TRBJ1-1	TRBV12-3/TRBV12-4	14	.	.	CASSFHEMNTEAFF	TGTGCCAGCAGTTTTCACGAAATGAACACTGAAGCTTTCTTT
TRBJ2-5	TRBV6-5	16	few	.	CASSPIGSWAQETQYF	TGTGCCAGCAGTCCCATCGGCAGCTGGGCCCAAGAGACCCAGTACTTC
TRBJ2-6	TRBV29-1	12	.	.	CSVVAGANVLTF	TGCAGCGTTGTCGCCGGGGCCAACGTCCTGACTTTC
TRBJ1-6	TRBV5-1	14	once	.	CASSRGDRNSPLHF	TGCGCCAGCAGCCGTGGGGACCGTAATTCACCCCTCCACTTT
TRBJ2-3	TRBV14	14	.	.	CASSRGQVVNTQYF	TGTGCCAGCAGCCGAGGCCAGGTAGTGAATACGCAGTATTTT
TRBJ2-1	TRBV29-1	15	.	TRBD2	CSVGLAGVLMNEQFF	TGCAGCGTTGGACTAGCGGGAGTGCTGATGAATGAGCAGTTCTTC
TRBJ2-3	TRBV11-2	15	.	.	CASSKGDGREDTQYF	TGTGCCAGCAGTAAAGGGGACGGAAGAGAAGATACGCAGTATTTT
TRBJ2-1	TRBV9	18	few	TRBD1	CASSVGGIADRAYNEQFF	TGTGCCAGCAGCGTAGGGGGTATAGCGGACAGGGCTTACAATGAGCAGTTCTTC
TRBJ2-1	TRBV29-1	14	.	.	CSHIPKGPYNEQFF	TGCAGCCATATCCCCAAGGGCCCTTACAATGAGCAGTTCTTC
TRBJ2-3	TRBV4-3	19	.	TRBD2	CASSTRGPGLAGGGGSQYF	TGCGCCAGCAGCACACGAGGACCGGGACTAGCGGGAGGTGGGGGTTCGCAGTATTTT
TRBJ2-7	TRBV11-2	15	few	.	CASSSVLGGRDEQYF	TGTGCCAGCAGCTCAGTTTTAGGGGGACGGGACGAGCAGTACTTC
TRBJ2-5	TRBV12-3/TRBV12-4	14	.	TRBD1	CACSPQTGEETQYF	TGTGCCTGCAGTCCCCAGACAGGGGAAGAGACCCAGTACTTC
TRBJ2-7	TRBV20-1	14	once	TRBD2	CSSSIAGRPYEQYF	TGCAGCTCTTCCATAGCGGGGCGCCCCTACGAGCAGTACTTC
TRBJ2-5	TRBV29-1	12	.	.	CSVGTSQETQYF	TGCAGCGTCGGGACATCACAAGAGACCCAGTACTTC
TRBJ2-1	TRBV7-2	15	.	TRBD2	CASSSSGGMNNEQFF	TGTGCCAGCAGCAGTAGCGGGGGGATGAACAATGAGCAGTTCTTC
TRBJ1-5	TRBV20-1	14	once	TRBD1	CSATGQGPNQPQHF	TGCAGTGCTACAGGACAGGGCCCTAATCAGCCCCAGCATTTT
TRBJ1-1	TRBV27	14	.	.	CASKIHTMNTEAFF	TGTGCCAGCAAGATACATACCATGAACACTGAAGCTTTCTTT
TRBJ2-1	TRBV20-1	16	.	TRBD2	CSAGDVAGGGYNEQFF	TGCAGTGCTGGAGATGTAGCGGGGGGCGGTTACAATGAGCAGTTCTTC
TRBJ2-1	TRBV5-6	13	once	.	CASSSYPGNEQFF	TGTGCCAGCAGCTCATACCCTGGGAATGAGCAGTTCTTC
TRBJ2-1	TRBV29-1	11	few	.	CSVGERNEQFF	TGCAGCGTCGGGGAAAGGAATGAGCAGTTCTTC
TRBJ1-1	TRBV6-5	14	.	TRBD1	CASRPQGARTEAFF	TGTGCCAGCAGGCCCCAGGGGGCGAGGACTGAAGCTTTCTTT
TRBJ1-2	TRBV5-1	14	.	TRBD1	CASSGRGDNYGYTF	TGCGCCAGCAGCGGCAGGGGGGATAACTATGGCTACACCTTC
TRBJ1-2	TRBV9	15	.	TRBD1	CASTSGQGANYGYTF	TGTGCCAGCACTTCGGGACAGGGAGCTAACTATGGCTACACCTTC
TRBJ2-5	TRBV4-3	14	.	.	CASSQEGVGETQYF	TGCGCCAGCAGCCAAGAAGGAGTAGGGGAGACCCAGTACTTC
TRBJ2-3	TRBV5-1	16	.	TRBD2	CASSGQSGSATDTQYF	TGCGCCAGCAGCGGTCAAAGCGGGAGCGCAACAGATACGCAGTATTTT
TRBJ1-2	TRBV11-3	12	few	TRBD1	CASNSGTDGYTF	TGTGCCAGCAACTCGGGGACAGATGGCTACACCTTC
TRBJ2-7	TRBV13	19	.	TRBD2	CASSVMHGGGLAAPYEQYF	TGTGCCAGCAGCGTAATGCATGGGGGGGGACTAGCGGCTCCCTACGAGCAGTACTTC
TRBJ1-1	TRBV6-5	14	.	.	CASSSRDTTQEAFF	TGTGCCAGCAGTTCCCGGGACACCACGCAGGAAGCTTTCTTT
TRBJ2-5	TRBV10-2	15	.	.	CASSEPGLRQETQYF	TGCGCCAGCAGTGAGCCTGGACTAAGGCAAGAGACCCAGTACTTC
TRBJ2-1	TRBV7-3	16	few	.	CASSLDAGASGNEQFF	TGTGCCAGCAGCTTAGATGCGGGGGCCAGTGGAAATGAGCAGTTCTTC
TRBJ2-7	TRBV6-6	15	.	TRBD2	CASSSTSGSRYEQYF	TGTGCCAGCAGTTCGACTAGCGGGAGCCGATACGAGCAGTACTTC
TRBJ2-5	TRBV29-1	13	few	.	CSAGAQQGETQYF	TGCAGCGCCGGGGCCCAACAGGGAGAGACCCAGTACTTC